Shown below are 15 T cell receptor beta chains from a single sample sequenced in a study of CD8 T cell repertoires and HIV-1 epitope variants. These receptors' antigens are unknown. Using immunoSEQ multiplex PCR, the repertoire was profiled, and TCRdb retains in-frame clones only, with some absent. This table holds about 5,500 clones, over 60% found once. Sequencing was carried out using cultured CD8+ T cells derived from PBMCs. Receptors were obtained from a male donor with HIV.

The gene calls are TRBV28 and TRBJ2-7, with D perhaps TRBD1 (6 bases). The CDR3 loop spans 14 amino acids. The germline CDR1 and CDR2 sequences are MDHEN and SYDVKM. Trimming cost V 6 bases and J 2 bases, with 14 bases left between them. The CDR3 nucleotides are TGTGCCAGCAGGTCCCGGACAGTTACCTACGAGCAGTACTTC. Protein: CASRSRTVTYEQYF.

CDR3 protein: CASRPGQGTFNEQFF. CDR3 DNA: TGTGCCAGCAGACCAGGACAGGGAACATTTAATGAGCAGTTCTTC. The V call is TRBV5-4, the J call TRBJ2-1; 8 nucleotides agree with TRBD1. CDR1 SGHNT and CDR2 YYREEE come from the germline V gene (reference sequence). J gave up 7 bases and V 5 bases, and 11 bases lay outside the gene matches. The CDR3 spans 15 residues.

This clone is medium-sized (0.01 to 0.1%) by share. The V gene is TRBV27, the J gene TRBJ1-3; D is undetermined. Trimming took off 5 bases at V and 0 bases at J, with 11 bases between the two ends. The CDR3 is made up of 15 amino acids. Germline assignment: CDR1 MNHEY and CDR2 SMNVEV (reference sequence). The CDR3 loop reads CASSADGYSGNTIYF. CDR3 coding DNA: TGTGCCAGCAGTGCGGACGGATACTCTGGAAACACCATATATTTT.

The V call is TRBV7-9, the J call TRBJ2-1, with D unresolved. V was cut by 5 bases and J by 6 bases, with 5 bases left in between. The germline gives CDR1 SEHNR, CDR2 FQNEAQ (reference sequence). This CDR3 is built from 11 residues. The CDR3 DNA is TGTGCCAGCAGCGGTCTCAATGAGCAGTTCTTC. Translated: CASSGLNEQFF.

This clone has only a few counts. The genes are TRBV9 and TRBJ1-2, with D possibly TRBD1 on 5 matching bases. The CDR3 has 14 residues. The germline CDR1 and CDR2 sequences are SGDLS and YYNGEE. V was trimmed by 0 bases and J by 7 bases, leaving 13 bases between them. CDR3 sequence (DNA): TGTGCCAGCAGCGTAGCCGCCGACAGAGGTGGCTACACCTTC. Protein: CASSVAADRGGYTF.

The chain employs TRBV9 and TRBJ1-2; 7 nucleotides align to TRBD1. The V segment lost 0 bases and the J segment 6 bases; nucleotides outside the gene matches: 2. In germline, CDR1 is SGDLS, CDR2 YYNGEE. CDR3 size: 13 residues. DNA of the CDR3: TGTGCCAGCAGCGTAGACAGGGGCAATGGCTACACCTTC. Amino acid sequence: CASSVDRGNGYTF.

The CDR3 loop reads CASSQRREGANVLTF. In nucleotides, the CDR3 is TGTGCCAGCAGCCAACGGAGGGAAGGGGCCAACGTCCTGACTTTC. The chain couples TRBV4-2 to TRBJ2-6; perhaps TRBD2 as D (6 bases). The V and J ends lost 2 bases and 4 bases respectively, with 9 bases between them. The CDR3 sequence is 15 residues long. Germline loops: CDR1 LGHNA, CDR2 YNFKEQ.

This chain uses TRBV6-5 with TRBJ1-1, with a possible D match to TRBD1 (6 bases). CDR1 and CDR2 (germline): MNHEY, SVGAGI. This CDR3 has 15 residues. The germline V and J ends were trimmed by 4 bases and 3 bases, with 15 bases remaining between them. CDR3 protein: CASSSAGVLDTEAFF. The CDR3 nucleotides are TGTGCCAGCAGTTCGGCAGGGGTTTTGGACACTGAAGCTTTCTTT.

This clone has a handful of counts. The CDR3 sequence is CASSLGLADYEQYF. CDR3 DNA sequence: TGTGCCAGCAGCTTAGGGCTAGCGGACTACGAGCAGTACTTC. The V gene is TRBV7-6, the J gene TRBJ2-7; TRBD2 agrees at 7 bases. The CDR3 has 14 amino acids. Germline CDR1 is SGHVS and CDR2 is FNYEAQ. V lost 1 base, J lost 3 bases, and 3 bases stayed unmatched.

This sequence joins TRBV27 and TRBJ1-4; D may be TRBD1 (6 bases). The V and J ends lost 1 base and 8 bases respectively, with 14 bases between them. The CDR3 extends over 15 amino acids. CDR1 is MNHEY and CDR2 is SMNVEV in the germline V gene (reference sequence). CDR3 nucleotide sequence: TGTGCCAGCAGTTTATTTTCAGGGGTCGGCGAAAAACTGTTTTTT. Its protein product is CASSLFSGVGEKLFF.

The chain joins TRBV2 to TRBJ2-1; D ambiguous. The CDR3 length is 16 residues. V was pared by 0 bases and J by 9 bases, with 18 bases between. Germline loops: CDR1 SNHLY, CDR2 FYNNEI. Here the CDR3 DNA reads TGTGCCAGCAGTGAAGCTTCTTATGGGGTGGTGGTTGAGCAGTTCTTC. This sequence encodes CASSEASYGVVVEQFF.

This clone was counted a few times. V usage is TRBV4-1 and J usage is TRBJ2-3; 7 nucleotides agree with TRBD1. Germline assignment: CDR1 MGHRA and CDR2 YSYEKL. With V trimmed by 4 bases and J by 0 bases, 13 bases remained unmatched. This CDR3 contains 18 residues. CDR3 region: CASSPGTDPKPSTDTQYF. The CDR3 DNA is TGCGCCAGCAGCCCGGGGACAGATCCGAAACCTAGCACAGATACGCAGTATTTT.

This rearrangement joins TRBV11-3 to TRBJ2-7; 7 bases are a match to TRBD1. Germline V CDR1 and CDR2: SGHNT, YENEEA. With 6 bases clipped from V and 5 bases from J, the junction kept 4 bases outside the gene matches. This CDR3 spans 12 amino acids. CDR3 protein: CASSYTGDEQYF. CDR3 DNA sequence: TGTGCCAGCAGTTATACAGGGGACGAGCAGTACTTC.

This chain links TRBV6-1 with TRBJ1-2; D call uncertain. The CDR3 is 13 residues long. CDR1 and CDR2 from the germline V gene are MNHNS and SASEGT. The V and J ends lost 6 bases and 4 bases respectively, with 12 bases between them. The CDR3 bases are TGTGCCAGCAGCCCCGACTGGAGCTATGGCTACACCTTC. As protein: CASSPDWSYGYTF.

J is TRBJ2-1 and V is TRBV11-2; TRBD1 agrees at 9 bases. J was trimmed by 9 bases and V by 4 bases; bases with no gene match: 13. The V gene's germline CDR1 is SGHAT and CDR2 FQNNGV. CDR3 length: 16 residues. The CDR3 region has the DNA TGTGCCAGCAGCTCGACCCAGGGACAGGGTTATGGTGAGCAGTTCTTC. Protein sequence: CASSSTQGQGYGEQFF. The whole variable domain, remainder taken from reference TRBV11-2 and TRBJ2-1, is EAGVAQSPRYKIIEKRQSVAFWCNPISGHATLYWYQQILGQGPKLLIQFQNNGVVDDSQLPKDRFSAERLKGVDSTLKIQPAKLEDSAVYLCASSSTQGQGYGEQFFGPGTRLTVL.